This T cell receptor (beta chain) is drawn from a study of graft-versus-host responses after intestinal transplantation. On this clone itself: Antigen unknown.

The protocol was immunoSEQ multiplex PCR, while the TCRdb copy is restricted to in-frame clones and leaves out a portion. Of tens of thousands of clones in the sample, approximately 95% were seen once. Looked up from germline, CDR1 is MNHEY and CDR2 is SVGAGI. Trimming shortened V by 0 bases and J by 3 bases, and 8 bases separated the two germline ends. The CDR3 consists of 14 residues. Sequences were derived from unstimulated CD8+ T cells sorted from spleen or lymph node cells, sampled before transplant. This chain joins TRBV6-5 and TRBJ1-2; D uncertain. This sequence was found in a human donor who was the organ donor for an intestinal transplant. The CDR3 here is CASSYSPEDYGYTF. The CDR3 DNA follows: TGTGCCAGCAGTTACTCCCCAGAGGACTATGGCTACACCTTC.